The clone carrying this T cell receptor (beta chain) was seen a few times. The data belong to a study of blood T cell repertoires in COVID-19. Study-wide background: COVID-19 samples from acute and convalescent phases originated in the United States, Italy and Spain. T cells, B-cell-depleted T cells, or PBMCs provided the cDNA or gDNA that served as material.

Authors' analysis steps: Amplification of reference gene primers was used by the study to estimate nucleated cell counts. TCRdb keeps only in-frame clones here, not all; method: immunoSEQ multiplex PCR. V and J calls and clone size are those listed in that table; D and trimming were worked out from the DNA. The sample holds over 150,000 clones; around 79% are singletons and the top ten take over 10%. This CDR3 spans 14 amino acids. Per the germline V gene, CDR1 is SNHLY and CDR2 is FYNNEI. The J segment lost 2 bases and the V segment lost 3 bases, leaving 3 bases of the junction unmatched. The sample was peripheral blood. The receptor was derived from a woman in her 50s with acute or convalescent COVID-19. The chain carries TRBV2 and TRBJ2-7, with TRBD1 matching over 8 bases. The CDR3 DNA reads TGTGCCAGCAGTGAGGACAGGGTCACCTACGAGCAGTACTTC. Protein sequence: CASSEDRVTYEQYF.